The rows below give T cell receptor beta chains drawn from one sample of a study of cytomegalovirus exposure and HLA in healthy donors. Repertoires were generated with immunoSEQ multiplex PCR, while TCRdb's copy carries only in-frame clones and drops some. The sample lists some 130,000 clones, roughly 79% seen once, with roughly 0.99% in the top ten. The sample taken for sequencing was PBMCs. These receptors were obtained from a male donor in good health and CMV-seronegative. Each CDR3 is given with its conserved first and last residue. The D gene is left open where the match is weak. Where a row states a size, it is once, few, many or the class of an expanded clone; other rows omit it.

d_call	j_call	clone_size	v_call	cdr3_aa	cdr3_nt
TRBD1	TRBJ1-6	-	TRBV6-5	CATIRRDRGNSPLHF	TGTGCCACCATCCGGCGGGACAGGGGCAATTCACCCCTCCACTTT
TRBD1	TRBJ1-1	-	TRBV30	CAWRGFRTGLNTEAFF	TGTGCCTGGAGGGGCTTCAGGACAGGTTTGAACACTGAAGCTTTCTTT
-	TRBJ2-6	-	TRBV5-1	CASSSGGGAGANVLTF	TGCGCCAGCAGCTCAGGAGGGGGCGCTGGGGCCAACGTCCTGACTTTC
TRBD1	TRBJ1-6	few	TRBV19	CASSIDDRGGDSPLHF	TGTGCCAGTAGTATAGATGACAGGGGTGGGGATTCACCCCTCCACTTT
-	TRBJ2-5	-	TRBV29-1	CSVENSYDTRETQYF	TGCAGCGTTGAAAACAGCTACGACACCAGGGAGACCCAGTACTTC
TRBD2	TRBJ2-7	-	TRBV9	CASSVDPSGDYEQYF	TGTGCCAGCAGCGTAGATCCTAGCGGTGATTACGAGCAGTACTTC
-	TRBJ1-2	-	TRBV5-8	CASTLQTGHYGYTF	TGTGCCAGCACCCTTCAGACAGGCCACTATGGCTACACCTTC
-	TRBJ1-2	-	TRBV6-1	CASSPFPGDYGYTF	TGTGCCAGCAGCCCCTTCCCCGGAGATTATGGCTACACCTTC
-	TRBJ2-5	-	TRBV25-1	CASSDPTGQETQYF	TGTGCCAGCAGTGACCCCACAGGACAAGAGACCCAGTACTTC
TRBD2	TRBJ2-7	-	TRBV9	CASSVGVGLAAYEQYF	TGTGCCAGCAGCGTAGGCGTGGGACTAGCCGCCTACGAGCAGTACTTC
-	TRBJ1-5	-	TRBV6-1	CAGSESNQPQHF	TGTGCCGGTTCGGAGAGCAATCAGCCCCAGCATTTT
-	TRBJ1-3	-	TRBV5-6	CASSAGIAGNTIYF	TGTGCCAGCAGCGCGGGGATTGCTGGAAACACCATATATTTT
-	TRBJ2-5	-	TRBV30	CAWSASFLHQGMKTQYF	TGTGCCTGGAGTGCATCTTTCCTGCACCAGGGGATGAAGACCCAGTACTTC
-	TRBJ2-1	-	TRBV6-5	CASSLDRYNEQFF	TGTGCCAGCAGTTTAGACAGGTACAATGAGCAGTTCTTC
TRBD1	TRBJ1-2	-	TRBV27	CASSLTVEGASYGYTF	TGTGCCAGCAGTTTAACCGTGGAGGGGGCCTCCTATGGCTACACCTTC
-	TRBJ1-2	few	TRBV5-6	CASSLALGHPYGYTF	TGTGCCAGCAGCTTGGCCTTAGGACACCCCTATGGCTACACCTTC
TRBD1	TRBJ1-5	-	TRBV13	CASSQGAGNQPQHF	TGTGCCAGCAGCCAGGGGGCTGGCAATCAGCCCCAGCATTTT
TRBD2	TRBJ2-2	-	TRBV29-1	CSGGTSDTGELFF	TGCAGCGGAGGGACTAGCGACACCGGGGAGCTGTTTTTT
-	TRBJ2-3	-	TRBV7-9	CASSLSQGTTDTQYF	TGTGCCAGCAGCTTATCACAGGGCACGACAGATACGCAGTATTTT
-	TRBJ1-2	-	TRBV6-1	CASSEGEAILYGYTF	TGTGCCAGCAGTGAAGGGGAGGCGATTCTCTATGGCTACACCTTC
TRBD1	TRBJ2-7	-	TRBV9	CASSVGQGVYEQYF	TGTGCCAGCAGCGTAGGACAGGGAGTCTACGAGCAGTACTTC
-	TRBJ2-1	few	TRBV5-4	CASSLGSGGNEQFF	TGTGCCAGCAGCTTGGGATCCGGGGGCAATGAGCAGTTCTTC
TRBD1	TRBJ2-7	few	TRBV19	CASSTSGTAFYEQYF	TGTGCCAGTAGTACCTCCGGGACAGCCTTCTACGAGCAGTACTTC
-	TRBJ1-6	-	TRBV25-1	CASSEYGGAESPLHF	TGTGCCAGCAGTGAATATGGGGGGGCGGAATCACCCCTCCACTTT
TRBD2	TRBJ2-2	-	TRBV6-1	CASSVGLAGNTGELFF	TGTGCCAGCAGTGTTGGACTAGCGGGGAACACCGGGGAGCTGTTTTTT
TRBD1	TRBJ1-2	once	TRBV6-4	CASSSGQGPNYGYTF	TGTGCCAGCAGTTCCGGACAGGGACCTAACTATGGCTACACCTTC
-	TRBJ2-7	-	TRBV6-1	CASSALKRGSSYEQYF	TGTGCCAGCAGTGCCCTGAAACGGGGGAGCTCCTACGAGCAGTACTTC
-	TRBJ1-2	-	TRBV6-5	CASSPGEANYGYTF	TGTGCCAGCAGCCCCGGAGAAGCTAACTATGGCTACACCTTC
TRBD1	TRBJ2-3	-	TRBV5-1	CASSKDGTGIGDTQYF	TGCGCCAGCAGCAAAGACGGGACAGGGATAGGGGATACGCAGTATTTT
-	TRBJ1-3	-	TRBV11-3	CASSSYPRETIYF	TGTGCCAGCAGCTCATACCCCAGGGAAACCATATATTTT
-	TRBJ1-3	once	TRBV6-1	CASRRDTIYF	TGTGCCAGCAGGAGAGACACCATATATTTT
-	TRBJ2-1	-	TRBV11-3	CASSFGLSSYNEQFF	TGTGCCAGCAGCTTTGGCTTAAGCTCCTACAATGAGCAGTTCTTC
-	TRBJ2-3	once	TRBV6-5	CASSYHSGGTTDTQYF	TGTGCCAGCAGTTACCATTCAGGAGGAACCACAGATACGCAGTATTTT
-	TRBJ1-1	many	TRBV27	CASSGYRANTEAFF	TGTGCCAGCAGTGGCTACAGGGCGAACACTGAAGCTTTCTTT
TRBD2	TRBJ2-5	-	TRBV5-1	CASSSGTSGQTQYF	TGCGCCAGCAGCTCCGGGACTAGCGGGCAGACCCAGTACTTC
TRBD1	TRBJ2-7	-	TRBV7-9	CASSRTGPYEQYF	TGTGCCAGCAGCCGGACAGGCCCCTACGAGCAGTACTTC
-	TRBJ2-5	-	TRBV5-4	CASSSTLHGETQYF	TGTGCCAGCAGCTCCACCCTTCACGGGGAGACCCAGTACTTC
TRBD2	TRBJ2-7	-	TRBV27	CASSLWTSGGAVEQYF	TGTGCCAGCAGTTTGTGGACTAGCGGGGGGGCCGTCGAGCAGTACTTC
-	TRBJ2-7	few	TRBV6-1	CASSEYYEQYF	TGTGCCAGCAGTGAATACTACGAGCAGTACTTC
-	TRBJ1-6	-	TRBV7-2	CASSLSAGGGSPLHF	TGTGCCAGCAGCTTAAGTGCGGGCGGCGGGTCACCCCTCCACTTT
-	TRBJ2-7	-	TRBV6-6	CASSSRYDGNYEQYF	TGTGCCAGCAGTTCCAGATATGACGGGAACTACGAGCAGTACTTC
-	TRBJ2-7	-	TRBV4-3	CASSQGTALSSYEQYF	TGCGCCAGCAGCCAAGGGACAGCCTTAAGCTCCTACGAGCAGTACTTC
-	TRBJ1-1	few	TRBV5-1	CASSSGDTEAFF	TGCGCCAGTTCGTCGGGGGACACTGAAGCTTTCTTT
-	TRBJ2-3	-	TRBV7-9	CSSSLIADTQYF	TGTTCCAGCAGCTTAATCGCAGATACGCAGTATTTT
-	TRBJ2-2	-	TRBV5-1	CASSRWGGGRDTGELFF	TGCGCCAGCAGCAGATGGGGAGGGGGGCGCGACACCGGGGAGCTGTTTTTT